This T cell receptor beta chain was sequenced in a study of CD8 T cells in Susac syndrome. When the RNA was reverse transcribed, random hexamers were used with an input of roughly 0.45 to 1 ug. An immunoSEQ multiplex PCR amplified TCR beta CDR3 over 54 Vbeta and 13 Jbeta. A single record per CDR3 protein comes from TCRdb applying MiXCR to the immunoSEQ multiplex PCR reads. The table lists about 80,000 distinct CDR3 sequences, about 91% of them singletons. Trimming left V 4 bases short and J 3 bases short, with 16 bases between. The CDR3 extends over 15 amino acids. The germline gives CDR1 SGDLS, CDR2 YYNGEE.

The J gene is TRBJ2-5, the V gene TRBV9; possible D gene TRBD2, 6 bases. The sequence derives from a human donor with multiple sclerosis. Sequencing input: CD8+ T cells from PBMCs. The CDR3 reads CASSPGTTGEETQYF. CDR3 in DNA: TGTGCCAGCAGCCCGGGTACAACGGGGGAAGAGACCCAGTACTTC.